Listed here are 21 T cell receptor beta chains from one sample, sequenced in a study of CD8 T cells in Susac syndrome. Random hexamers were used to reverse transcribe the RNA input (about 0.5 to 1 ug). Each CDR3 protein is one row after TCRdb ran MiXCR on the immunoSEQ multiplex PCR reads. The data hold hundreds of thousands of distinct CDR3 sequences, with 93% observed a single time. Sequenced material: CD4+ T cells from PBMCs. These receptors were taken from a human donor with multiple sclerosis.

The chain carries TRBV19 and TRBJ1-1; no clear D gene. Germline V CDR1 and CDR2: LNHDA, SQIVND (reference sequence). The ends were cut back, 3 bases at V and 1 base at J, with 15 bases in the middle. There are 16 residues in the CDR3. The CDR3 coding sequence is TGTGCCAGTAGTATTCACGGTCGGACGGCGAACACTGAAGCTTTCTTT. Translation: CASSIHGRTANTEAFF. Full variable domain (remainder filled in from reference TRBV19 and TRBJ1-1): DGGITQSPKYLFRKEGQNVTLSCEQNLNHDAMYWYRQDPGQGLRLIYYSQIVNDFQKGDIAEGYSVSREKKESFPLTVTSAQKNPTAFYLCASSIHGRTANTEAFFGQGTRLTVV.

This clonotype was observed a single time. V usage is TRBV3-1 and J usage is TRBJ2-1; D possibly corresponds to TRBD1 (6 bases). The CDR3 is 16 amino acids. Germline CDR1 is LGHDT and CDR2 is YNNKEL (reference sequence). Trimming pared 5 bases from V and 4 bases from J, leaving 18 bases between. This CDR3 is CASSLQGAGWYNEQFF. The DNA of the CDR3 is TGTGCCAGCAGCTTACAGGGCGCCGGATGGTACAATGAGCAGTTCTTC.

In its sample, this clonotype was seen once. The genes are TRBV2 and TRBJ1-3; D is uncertain. Looked up from germline, CDR1 is SNHLY and CDR2 is FYNNEI. Trimming removed 5 bases at V and 1 base at J, with 12 bases between. The CDR3 consists of 15 residues. CDR3 sequence reads: CASSPGAESGNTIYF. In nucleotides, the CDR3 is TGTGCCAGCAGTCCGGGCGCGGAATCTGGAAACACCATATATTTT.

The V gene is TRBV5-1, the J gene TRBJ2-2, with D perhaps TRBD2 (5 bases). The V gene lost 8 bases and the J gene lost 5 bases, with 19 bases spanning the gap. Germline V gene lookup returns CDR1 SGHRS and CDR2 YFSETQ. This CDR3 has 15 amino acids. The CDR3 DNA sequence: TGCGCCAGTTCCTACACGGGAACGGGGACCGGGGAGCTGTTTTTT. Translated: CASSYTGTGTGELFF.

J is TRBJ1-1 and V is TRBV5-1; perhaps TRBD1 as D (5 bases). CDR1 is SGHRS, CDR2 YFSETQ, per germline. The CDR3 spans 15 residues. Trimming stripped 2 bases from V and 3 bases from J, with 14 bases between. Here the CDR3 reads CASSFDGGRYTEAFF. CDR3 nucleotide sequence: TGCGCCAGCAGCTTTGACGGGGGAAGGTACACTGAAGCTTTCTTT.

Concerning this clonotype: Its ends do not fully match the called genes, so a read error is possible. The chain couples TRBV7-9 to TRBJ2-1; D ambiguous. Germline CDR1 and CDR2: SEHNR and FQNEAQ (reference sequence). The CDR3 is 12 residues long. CDR3 in amino acids: CAGSLGSREQFF. The CDR3 nucleotides read TGTGCCGGCAGCTTAGGGTCTCGTGAGCAGTTCTTC.

This clonotype was recorded once. The chain recombines TRBV15 with TRBJ2-7, with 7 bases identical to TRBD1. With 0 bases clipped from V and 3 bases from J, the junction kept 2 bases outside the gene matches. CDR3 size: 14 residues. Germline assignment: CDR1 LNHNV and CDR2 YYDKDF (reference sequence). CDR3 in DNA: TGTGCCACCAGCAGAGATAGGGACAGCTACGAGCAGTACGTC. It is translated as CATSRDRDSYEQYV.

This sequence joins TRBV15 and TRBJ1-5, with D tentatively TRBD1 (6 bases). Germline V gene data show CDR1 as LNHNV and CDR2 as YYDKDF (reference sequence). Between the trimmed V and J ends, which lost 2 bases and 0 bases, there was a span of 17 bases. This CDR3 contains 18 residues. The DNA for the CDR3 is TGTGCCACCAGCAGATTGGACAGACAAACCGATAGCAATCAGCCCCAGCATTTT. This translates into CATSRLDRQTDSNQPQHF. Using reference TRBV15 and TRBJ1-5 for the parts outside the CDR3, the full variable domain is DAMVIQNPRYQVTQFGKPVTLSCSQTLNHNVMYWYQQKSSQAPKLLFHYYDKDFNNEADTPDNFQSRRPNTSFCFLDIRSPGLGDTAMYLCATSRLDRQTDSNQPQHFGDGTRLSIL.

V is TRBV29-1 and J is TRBJ1-1; D might be TRBD1 (5 bases). The CDR3 contains 13 residues. Germline lookup yields CDR1 SQVTM and CDR2 ANQGSEA. V lost 2 bases, J lost 4 bases, and 11 bases lay in between. For the CDR3, the DNA is TGCAGCGTTGAAATGCGGGGGGGCACTGAAGCTTTCTTT. This gives the protein CSVEMRGGTEAFF.

This clonotype came up once. J is TRBJ2-4 and V is TRBV6-6; tentatively, D is TRBD2 (5 bases). V was pared by 0 bases and J by 3 bases, with 6 bases between. This CDR3 has 14 residues. CDR1 is MNHNY and CDR2 is SVGAGI in the germline V gene (reference sequence). The CDR3 reads CASSYSRGKNIQYF. Here the CDR3 DNA reads TGTGCCAGCAGTTACTCCCGGGGCAAAAACATTCAGTACTTC.

This rearrangement joins TRBV7-9 to TRBJ1-3, with D maybe TRBD1 (6 bases). The CDR3 extends over 15 amino acids. Per the germline V gene, CDR1 is SEHNR and CDR2 is FQNEAQ (reference sequence). V shed 7 bases and J shed 0 bases, with 13 bases lying between them. The CDR3 loop is CASTPGQYSGNTIYF. The CDR3 region has the DNA TGTGCCAGCACCCCAGGACAGTACTCTGGAAACACCATATATTTT.

The CDR3 DNA reads as TGTGCCATCAGACCCGGAGGAACAAGCTCCTACGAGCAGTACTTC. This encodes CAIRPGGTSSYEQYF. The rearrangement joins TRBV10-3 to TRBJ2-7; D is possibly TRBD2 (5 bases). This CDR3 has 15 residues. Trimming shortened V by 6 bases and J by 0 bases, and 15 bases separated the two germline ends. From germline, CDR1 is ENHRY and CDR2 SYGVKD.

The chain couples TRBV6-4 to TRBJ2-1; D unclear. Trimming shortened V by 2 bases and J by 9 bases, and 17 bases separated the two germline ends. The CDR3 extends over 15 amino acids. Germline V CDR1 and CDR2: MRHNA, SNTAGT. CDR3 sequence reads: CASSDASLGLTEQFF. CDR3 sequence (DNA): TGTGCCAGCAGTGACGCCTCCCTAGGGTTAACTGAGCAGTTCTTC.

This sequence joins TRBV30 and TRBJ1-5; D is ambiguous. Trimming cost V 1 base and J 4 bases, with 14 bases left between them. The CDR3 has 15 residues. Per germline, CDR1 GTSNPN and CDR2 SVGIG (reference sequence). DNA for the CDR3: TGTGCCTGGAGTGGCCAGCGGATAGGAAATCAGCCCCAGCATTTT. Translated: CAWSGQRIGNQPQHF.

The chain recombines TRBV10-3 with TRBJ2-1, with 8 bases matching TRBD2. The CDR3 is made up of 13 amino acids. Losses at the gene ends were 6 bases for V and 5 bases for J; bases not matched to a gene: 3. Per the germline V gene, CDR1 is ENHRY and CDR2 is SYGVKD. This CDR3 is CAISGGADNEQFF. CDR3 bases: TGTGCCATCAGCGGGGGGGCCGACAATGAGCAGTTCTTC.

The gene calls are TRBV11-2 and TRBJ2-5; TRBD1 agrees at 7 bases. The V gene end was trimmed by 5 bases and the J gene end by 9 bases; junction bases not matched to a gene: 12. CDR1 and CDR2 from the germline V gene are SGHAT and FQNNGV. The CDR3 has 14 residues. Here the CDR3 reads CASSPRFRQGAQYF. DNA of the CDR3: TGTGCCAGCAGCCCTAGATTCCGTCAGGGGGCCCAGTACTTC.

The V gene is TRBV20-1, the J gene TRBJ1-5, with D perhaps matching TRBD1 (6 bases). The CDR3 spans 13 residues. V was pared by 5 bases and J by 5 bases, with 13 bases between. CDR1 DFQATT and CDR2 SNEGSKA come from the germline V gene (reference sequence). The CDR3 sequence: CSAPTGPDQPQHF. In DNA form, the CDR3 reads TGCAGTGCTCCTACAGGGCCCGATCAGCCCCAGCATTTT.

The J gene is TRBJ1-4, the V gene TRBV19; 8 positions agree with TRBD1. V shed 7 bases and J 6 bases; nucleotides not matched to a gene: 7. This CDR3 is 14 amino acids long. CDR1 LNHDA and CDR2 SQIVND come from the germline V gene (reference sequence). The CDR3 DNA sequence: TGTGCCAGTACCCCGCAGGGGGCATATGAAAAACTGTTTTTT. This encodes CASTPQGAYEKLFF. The whole variable domain, remainder taken from reference TRBV19 and TRBJ1-4, is DGGITQSPKYLFRKEGQNVTLSCEQNLNHDAMYWYRQDPGQGLRLIYYSQIVNDFQKGDIAEGYSVSREKKESFPLTVTSAQKNPTAFYLCASTPQGAYEKLFFGSGTQLSVL.

This clonotype has only one observation. The rearrangement joins TRBV28 to TRBJ2-7, with D possibly being TRBD1 or TRBD2 (5 bases each). The ends were cut back, 7 bases at V and 0 bases at J, with 13 bases in the middle. The CDR3 is made up of 14 amino acids. Per the germline V gene, CDR1 is MDHEN and CDR2 is SYDVKM. This CDR3 is CASIGTFSSYEQYF. CDR3 bases: TGTGCCAGCATCGGGACCTTTAGCTCCTACGAGCAGTACTTC.

This chain joins TRBV30 and TRBJ1-1, with D tentatively TRBD1 (5 bases). Looked up from germline, CDR1 is GTSNPN and CDR2 is SVGIG (reference sequence). This CDR3 region has 13 residues. V was trimmed by 0 bases and J by 6 bases, leaving 11 bases between them. The CDR3 bases are TGTGCCTGGAGTGTACGTCGGGGGTCTGAAGCTTTCTTT. Its translation: CAWSVRRGSEAFF. Looking up the rest from reference TRBV30 and TRBJ1-1 gives the full variable domain: SQTIHQWPATLVQPVGSPLSLECTVEGTSNPNLYWYRQAAGRGLQLLFYSVGIGQISSEVPQNLSASRPQDRQFILSSKKLLLSDSGFYLCAWSVRRGSEAFFGQGTRLTVV.

This clonotype came up once. The chain couples TRBV7-2 to TRBJ2-5, with 7 bases identical to TRBD2. J was trimmed by 2 bases and V by 0 bases; bases with no gene match: 3. Germline CDR1 reads SGHTA; CDR2 reads FQGNSA. The CDR3 sequence is 15 residues long. The CDR3 loop reads CASSLAPSGQETQYF. The CDR3 DNA reads as TGTGCCAGCAGCTTAGCGCCTAGCGGACAAGAGACCCAGTACTTC.